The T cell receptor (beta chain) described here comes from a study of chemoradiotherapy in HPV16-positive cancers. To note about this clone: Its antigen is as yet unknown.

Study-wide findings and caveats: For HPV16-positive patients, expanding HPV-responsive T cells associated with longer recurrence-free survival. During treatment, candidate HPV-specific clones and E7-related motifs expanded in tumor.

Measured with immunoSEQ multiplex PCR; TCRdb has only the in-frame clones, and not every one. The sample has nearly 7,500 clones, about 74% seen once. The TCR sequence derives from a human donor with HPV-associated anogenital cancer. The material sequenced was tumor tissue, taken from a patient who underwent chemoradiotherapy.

CDR3 residues: CASSTPGQGLDNEQFF. CDR3 sequence (DNA): TGTGCCAGCAGTACCCCGGGACAGGGTTTAGACAATGAGCAGTTCTTC. The V and J genes are TRBV6-6 and TRBJ2-1, with 9 bases that match TRBD1. V shed 5 bases and J 5 bases; nucleotides not matched to a gene: 10. CDR3 length: 16 residues. Germline lookup yields CDR1 MNHNY and CDR2 SVGAGI (reference sequence).